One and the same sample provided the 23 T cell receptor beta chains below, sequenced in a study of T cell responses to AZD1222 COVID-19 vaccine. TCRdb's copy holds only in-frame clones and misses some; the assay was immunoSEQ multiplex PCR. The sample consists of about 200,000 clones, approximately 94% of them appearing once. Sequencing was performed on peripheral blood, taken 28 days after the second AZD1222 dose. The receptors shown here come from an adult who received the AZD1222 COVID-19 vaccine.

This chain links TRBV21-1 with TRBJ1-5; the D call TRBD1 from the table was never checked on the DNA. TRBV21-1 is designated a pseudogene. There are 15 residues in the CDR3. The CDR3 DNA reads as TGTGCCAGCTGCGTGGGGACAGGGCCCAATCAGCCCCAGCATTTT. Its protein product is CASCVGTGPNQPQHF.

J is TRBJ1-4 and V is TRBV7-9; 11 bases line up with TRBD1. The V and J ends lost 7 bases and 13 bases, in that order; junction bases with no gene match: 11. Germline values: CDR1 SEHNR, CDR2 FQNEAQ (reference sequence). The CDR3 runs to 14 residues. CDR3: CASTRGGQGDGLFF. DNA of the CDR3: TGTGCCAGCACCCGGGGGGGACAGGGGGATGGACTGTTTTTT.

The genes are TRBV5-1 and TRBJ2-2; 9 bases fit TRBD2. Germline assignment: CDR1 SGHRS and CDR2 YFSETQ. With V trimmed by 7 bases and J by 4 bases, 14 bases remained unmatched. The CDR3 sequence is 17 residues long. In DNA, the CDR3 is TGCGCCAGCTATCAAATGGCTAGCGGGGTCGGCACCGGGGAGCTGTTTTTT. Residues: CASYQMASGVGTGELFF.

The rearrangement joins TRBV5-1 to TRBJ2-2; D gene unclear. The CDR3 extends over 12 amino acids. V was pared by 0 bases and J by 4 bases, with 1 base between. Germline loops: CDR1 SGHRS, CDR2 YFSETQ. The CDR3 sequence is CASSLATGELFF. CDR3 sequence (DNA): TGCGCCAGCAGCTTGGCCACCGGGGAGCTGTTTTTT.

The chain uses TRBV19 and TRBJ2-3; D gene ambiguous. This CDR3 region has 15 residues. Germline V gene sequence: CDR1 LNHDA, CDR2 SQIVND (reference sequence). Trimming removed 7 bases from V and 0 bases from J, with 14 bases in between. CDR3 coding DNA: TGTGCCAGTAACCGCAGGTCCGCTAGCACAGATACGCAGTATTTT. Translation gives CASNRRSASTDTQYF.

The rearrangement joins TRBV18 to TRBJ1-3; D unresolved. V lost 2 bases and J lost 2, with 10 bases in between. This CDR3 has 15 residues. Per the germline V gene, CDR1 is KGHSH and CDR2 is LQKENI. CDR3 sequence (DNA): TGTGCCAGCTCACCAGAGAGTCAGGCTGGAAACACCATATATTTT. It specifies CASSPESQAGNTIYF.

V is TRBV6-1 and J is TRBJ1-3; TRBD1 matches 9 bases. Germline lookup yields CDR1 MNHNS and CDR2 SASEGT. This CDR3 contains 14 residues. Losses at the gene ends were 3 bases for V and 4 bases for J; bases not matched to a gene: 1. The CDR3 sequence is CASSETGGGNTIYF. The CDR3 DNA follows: TGTGCCAGCAGTGAGACAGGGGGGGGAAACACCATATATTTT.

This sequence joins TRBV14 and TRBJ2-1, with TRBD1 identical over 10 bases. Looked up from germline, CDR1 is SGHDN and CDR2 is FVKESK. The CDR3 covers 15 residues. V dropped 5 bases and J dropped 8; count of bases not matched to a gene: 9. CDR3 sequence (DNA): TGTGCCAGCAGCAGAACGACAGGGGGCTGGGATGAGCAGTTCTTC. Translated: CASSRTTGGWDEQFF.

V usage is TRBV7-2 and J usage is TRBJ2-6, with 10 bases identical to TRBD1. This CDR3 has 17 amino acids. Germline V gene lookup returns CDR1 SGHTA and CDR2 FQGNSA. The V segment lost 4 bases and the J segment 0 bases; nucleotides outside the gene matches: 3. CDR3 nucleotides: TGTGCCAGCAGCTATGGGACAGGGGTCTCTGGGGCCAACGTCCTGACTTTC. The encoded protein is CASSYGTGVSGANVLTF.

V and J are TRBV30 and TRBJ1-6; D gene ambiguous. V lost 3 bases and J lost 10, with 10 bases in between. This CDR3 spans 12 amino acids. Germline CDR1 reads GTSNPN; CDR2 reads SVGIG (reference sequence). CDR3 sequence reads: CAWRPGNSPLHF. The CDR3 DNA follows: TGTGCCTGGAGACCGGGAAACTCACCCCTCCACTTT. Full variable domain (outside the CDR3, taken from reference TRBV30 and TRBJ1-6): SQTIHQWPATLVQPVGSPLSLECTVEGTSNPNLYWYRQAAGRGLQLLFYSVGIGQISSEVPQNLSASRPQDRQFILSSKKLLLSDSGFYLCAWRPGNSPLHFGNGTRLTVT.

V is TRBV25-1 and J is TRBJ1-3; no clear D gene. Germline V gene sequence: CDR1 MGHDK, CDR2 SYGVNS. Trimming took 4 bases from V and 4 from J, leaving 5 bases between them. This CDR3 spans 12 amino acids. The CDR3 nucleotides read TGTGCCAGCAGTGGGCAGGGAAACACCATATATTTT. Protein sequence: CASSGQGNTIYF.

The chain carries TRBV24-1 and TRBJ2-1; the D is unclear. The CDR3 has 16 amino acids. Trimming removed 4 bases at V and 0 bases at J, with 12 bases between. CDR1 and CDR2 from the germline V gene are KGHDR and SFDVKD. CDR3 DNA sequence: TGTGCCACCAGTGAGAATAAAAAGAGCTCCTACAATGAGCAGTTCTTC. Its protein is CATSENKKSSYNEQFF.

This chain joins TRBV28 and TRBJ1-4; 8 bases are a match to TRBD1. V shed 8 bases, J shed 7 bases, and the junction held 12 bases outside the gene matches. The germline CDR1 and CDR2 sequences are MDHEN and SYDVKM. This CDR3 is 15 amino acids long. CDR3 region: CASLPGTGDSEKLFF. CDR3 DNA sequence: TGTGCCAGCCTTCCTGGGACAGGCGATAGTGAAAAACTGTTTTTT.

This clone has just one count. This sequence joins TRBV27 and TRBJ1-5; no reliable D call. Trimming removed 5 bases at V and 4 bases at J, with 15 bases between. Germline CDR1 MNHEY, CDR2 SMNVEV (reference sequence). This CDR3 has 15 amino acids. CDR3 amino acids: CASSGSTEGNQPQHF. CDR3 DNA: TGTGCCAGCAGTGGGTCGACGGAGGGAAATCAGCCCCAGCATTTT.

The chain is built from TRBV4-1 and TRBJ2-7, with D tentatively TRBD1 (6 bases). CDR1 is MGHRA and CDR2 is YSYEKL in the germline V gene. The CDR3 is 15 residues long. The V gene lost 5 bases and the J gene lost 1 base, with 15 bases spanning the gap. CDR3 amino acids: CASSNPGHQSYEQYF. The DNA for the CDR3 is TGCGCCAGCAGCAACCCGGGACATCAATCCTACGAGCAGTACTTC.

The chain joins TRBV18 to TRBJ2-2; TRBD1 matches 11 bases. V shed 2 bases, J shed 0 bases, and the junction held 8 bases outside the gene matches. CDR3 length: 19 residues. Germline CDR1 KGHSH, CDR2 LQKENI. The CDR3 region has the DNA TGTGCCAGCTCACCATTGGGACAGGGGGGCTTCGCGAACACCGGGGAGCTGTTTTTT. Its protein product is CASSPLGQGGFANTGELFF.

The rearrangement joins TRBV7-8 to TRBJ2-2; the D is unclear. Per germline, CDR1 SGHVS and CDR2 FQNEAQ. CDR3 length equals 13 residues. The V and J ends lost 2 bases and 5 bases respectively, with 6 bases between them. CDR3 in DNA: TGTGCCAGCAGCTTAACACGGACCGGGGAGCTGTTTTTT. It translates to CASSLTRTGELFF.

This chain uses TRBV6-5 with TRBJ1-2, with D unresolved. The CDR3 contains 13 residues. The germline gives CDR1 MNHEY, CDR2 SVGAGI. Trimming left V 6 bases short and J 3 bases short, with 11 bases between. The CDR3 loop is CASRPDADYGYTF. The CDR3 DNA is TGTGCCAGCAGACCCGACGCGGACTATGGCTACACCTTC.

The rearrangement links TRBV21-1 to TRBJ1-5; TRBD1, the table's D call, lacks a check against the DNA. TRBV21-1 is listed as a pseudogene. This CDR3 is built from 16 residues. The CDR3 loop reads CASSKGTGESNQPQHF. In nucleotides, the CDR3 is TGTGCCAGCAGCAAAGGGACAGGGGAAAGCAATCAGCCCCAGCATTTT.

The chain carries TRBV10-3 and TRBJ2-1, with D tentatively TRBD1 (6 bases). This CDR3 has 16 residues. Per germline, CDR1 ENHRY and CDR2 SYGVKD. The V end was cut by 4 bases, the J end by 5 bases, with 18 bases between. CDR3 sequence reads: CAISAYRANQNNEQFF. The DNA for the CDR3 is TGTGCCATCAGTGCCTACAGGGCTAACCAAAACAATGAGCAGTTCTTC.

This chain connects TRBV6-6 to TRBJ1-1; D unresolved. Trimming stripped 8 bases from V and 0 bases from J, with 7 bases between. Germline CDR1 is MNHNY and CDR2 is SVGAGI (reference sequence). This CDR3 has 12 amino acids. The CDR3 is CASGLLNTEAFF. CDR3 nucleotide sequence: TGTGCCAGCGGCCTTCTGAACACTGAAGCTTTCTTT.

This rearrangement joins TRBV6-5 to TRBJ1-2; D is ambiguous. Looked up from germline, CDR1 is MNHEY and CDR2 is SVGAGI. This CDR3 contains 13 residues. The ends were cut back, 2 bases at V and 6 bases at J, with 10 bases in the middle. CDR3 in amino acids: CASSYGQMDGYTF. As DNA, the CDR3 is TGTGCCAGCAGTTACGGGCAGATGGATGGCTACACCTTC.

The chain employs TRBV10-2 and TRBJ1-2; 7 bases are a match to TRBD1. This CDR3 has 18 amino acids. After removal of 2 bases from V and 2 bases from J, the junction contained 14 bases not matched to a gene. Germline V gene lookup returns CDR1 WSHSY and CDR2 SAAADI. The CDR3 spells CASSEPNPGQAENYGYTF. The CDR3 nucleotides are TGCGCCAGCAGTGAGCCAAACCCCGGACAGGCTGAAAACTATGGCTACACCTTC.